A single sample is the source of the 2 T cell receptor beta chains below, sequenced in a study of shared clonotypes between healthy human individuals. Assay: immunoSEQ multiplex PCR; the TCRdb copy retains only in-frame clones and omits some. The sample lists about 2.2 million clones, 85% to 95% occurring once. Selected positively for CCR7 and CD45RO-negative, naive CD8 cells excluded terminally differentiated effector memory CD45RA+ cells. The sequenced material came from naive CD8+ T cells from PBMCs. Receptor source: a man between 18 and 29 years old in good health. Some clones in this sample may be carry-over from other donors' samples.

The rearrangement uses TRBV10-3 and TRBJ2-3, with a possible D match to TRBD2 (5 bases). CDR1 is ENHRY and CDR2 is SYGVKD in the germline V gene. The CDR3 spans 15 residues. Trimming pared 2 bases from V and 2 bases from J, leaving 11 bases between. The CDR3 loop is CAISEVARDTDTQYF. The CDR3 nucleotides are TGTGCCATCAGTGAGGTAGCGAGGGACACAGATACGCAGTATTTT.

In regard to this clone: The same CDR3 also results from other DNA sequences found in this sample. V and J are TRBV9 and TRBJ2-7; D is tentatively TRBD1 or TRBD2 (5 bases each). CDR1 and CDR2 from the germline V gene are SGDLS and YYNGEE. Trimming pared 4 bases from V and 1 base from J, leaving 12 bases between. The CDR3 is 14 amino acids. The chain's CDR3 is CASSPSGASYEQYF. In nucleotides, the CDR3 is TGTGCCAGCAGCCCCTCCGGGGCTTCCTACGAGCAGTACTTC. The complete variable domain, with remaining parts taken from reference TRBV9 and TRBJ2-7, reads DSGVTQTPKHLITATGQRVTLRCSPRSGDLSVYWYQQSLDQGLQFLIQYYNGEERAKGNILERFSAQQFPDLHSELNLSSLELGDSALYFCASSPSGASYEQYFGPGTRLTVT.